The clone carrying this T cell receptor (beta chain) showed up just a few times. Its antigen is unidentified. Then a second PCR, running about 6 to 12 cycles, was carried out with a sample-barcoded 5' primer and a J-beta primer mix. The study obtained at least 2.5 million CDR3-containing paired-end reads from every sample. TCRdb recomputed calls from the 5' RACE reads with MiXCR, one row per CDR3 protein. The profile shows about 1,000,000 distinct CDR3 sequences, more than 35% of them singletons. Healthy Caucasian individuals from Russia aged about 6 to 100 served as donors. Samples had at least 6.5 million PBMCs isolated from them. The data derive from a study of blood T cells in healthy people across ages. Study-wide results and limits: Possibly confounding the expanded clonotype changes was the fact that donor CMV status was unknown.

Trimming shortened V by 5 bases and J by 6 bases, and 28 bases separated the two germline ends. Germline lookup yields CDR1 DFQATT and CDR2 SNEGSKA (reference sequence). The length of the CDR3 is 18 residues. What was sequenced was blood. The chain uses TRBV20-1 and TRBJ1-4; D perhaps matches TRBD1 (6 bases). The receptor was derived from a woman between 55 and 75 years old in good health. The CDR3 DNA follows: TGCAGTGCTGTCAATTCGGGGGGGCGATCGGAAGAGGATGAAAAACTGTTTTTT. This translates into CSAVNSGGRSEEDEKLFF.